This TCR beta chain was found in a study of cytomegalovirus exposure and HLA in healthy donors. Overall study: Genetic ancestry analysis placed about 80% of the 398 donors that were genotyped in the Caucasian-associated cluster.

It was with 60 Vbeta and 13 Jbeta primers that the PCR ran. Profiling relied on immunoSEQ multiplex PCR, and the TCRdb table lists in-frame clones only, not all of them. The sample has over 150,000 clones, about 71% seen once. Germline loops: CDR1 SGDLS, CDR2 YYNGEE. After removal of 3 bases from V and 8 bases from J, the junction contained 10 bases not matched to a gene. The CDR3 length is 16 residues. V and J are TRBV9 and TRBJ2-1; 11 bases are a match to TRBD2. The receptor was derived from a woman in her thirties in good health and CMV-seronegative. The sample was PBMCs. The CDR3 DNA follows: TGTGCCAGCAGCGACCTACTAGCGGGAGAACCCGATGAGCAGTTCTTC. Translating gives CASSDLLAGEPDEQFF. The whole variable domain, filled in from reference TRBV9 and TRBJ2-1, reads DSGVTQTPKHLITATGQRVTLRCSPRSGDLSVYWYQQSLDQGLQFLIQYYNGEERAKGNILERFSAQQFPDLHSELNLSSLELGDSALYFCASSDLLAGEPDEQFFGPGTRLTVL.